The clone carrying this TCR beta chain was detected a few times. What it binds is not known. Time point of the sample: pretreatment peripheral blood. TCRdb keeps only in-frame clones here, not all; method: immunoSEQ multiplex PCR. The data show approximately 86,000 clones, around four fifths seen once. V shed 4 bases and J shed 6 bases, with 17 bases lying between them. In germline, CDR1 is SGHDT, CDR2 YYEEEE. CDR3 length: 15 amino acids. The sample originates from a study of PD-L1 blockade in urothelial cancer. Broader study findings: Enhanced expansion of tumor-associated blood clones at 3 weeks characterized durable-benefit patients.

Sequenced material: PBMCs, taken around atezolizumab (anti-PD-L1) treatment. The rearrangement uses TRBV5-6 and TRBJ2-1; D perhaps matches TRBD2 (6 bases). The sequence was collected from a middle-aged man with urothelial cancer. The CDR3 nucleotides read TGTGCCAGCAGCCCATCCGGAGGGAATCGCAATGAGCAGTTCTTC. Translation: CASSPSGGNRNEQFF.